Shown below are 18 T cell receptor beta chains from a single sample sequenced in a study of blood T cell repertoires in COVID-19. Generated by immunoSEQ multiplex PCR, the TCRdb table keeps only in-frame clones and is missing some. This table has about 380,000 clones, more than 70% appearing once. Material: PBMCs or T cells enriched from blood (not recorded which). All receptors come from a woman under 30 who had recovered from COVID-19.

In its sample, this clone was seen a few times. The V call is TRBV10-1, the J call TRBJ1-5, with D tentatively TRBD1 (5 bases). The V and J ends lost 4 bases and 0 bases respectively, with 10 bases between them. This CDR3 is 15 amino acids long. Germline V gives CDR1 WNHNN, CDR2 SYGVQD (reference sequence). The CDR3, as DNA: TGCGCCAGCAGTGTCCGACAGCTTAGCAATCAGCCCCAGCATTTT. Its translation is CASSVRQLSNQPQHF.

The rearrangement joins TRBV30 to TRBJ2-1, with D unresolved. Germline loops: CDR1 GTSNPN, CDR2 SVGIG (reference sequence). Trimming shortened V by 0 bases and J by 6 bases, and 12 bases separated the two germline ends. This CDR3 region has 14 residues. CDR3 in amino acids: CAWSVVSSINEQFF. CDR3 sequence (DNA): TGTGCCTGGAGTGTAGTATCGAGTATCAATGAGCAGTTCTTC.

The chain uses TRBV2 and TRBJ2-7, with a possible D match to TRBD2 (5 bases). Trimming removed 0 bases from V and 12 bases from J, with 12 bases in between. The CDR3 runs 12 residues. CDR1 SNHLY and CDR2 FYNNEI come from the germline V gene. The CDR3 region has the DNA TGTGCCAGCAGTGAAGCTGGGCCCGAGGGGTACTTC. Residues: CASSEAGPEGYF.

The rearrangement links TRBV19 to TRBJ1-3, with 8 nucleotides matching TRBD1. Trimming took 5 bases from V and 3 from J; bases not matched to a gene: 6. This CDR3 has 15 residues. Germline V lookup: CDR1 LNHDA, CDR2 SQIVND (reference sequence). As DNA, the CDR3 is TGTGCCAGTAGTCAAACGACAGGGGTTGGAAACACCATATATTTT. Its protein product is CASSQTTGVGNTIYF.

The chain carries TRBV6-5 and TRBJ1-2; tentative D call: TRBD1 (5 bases). Germline V gene lookup returns CDR1 MNHEY and CDR2 SVGAGI. V lost 4 bases, J lost 0 bases, and 9 bases lay in between. The CDR3 runs 14 residues. The CDR3 loop is CASSSDRANYGYTF. The CDR3 nucleotides read TGTGCCAGCAGTTCCGACAGAGCTAACTATGGCTACACCTTC.

The chain is built from TRBV4-2 and TRBJ2-1; tentatively, D is TRBD2 (7 bases). Trimming took off 2 bases at V and 3 bases at J, with 14 bases between the two ends. CDR3 size: 16 residues. CDR1 and CDR2 from the germline V gene are LGHNA and YNFKEQ. CDR3 in DNA: TGTGCCAGCAGCCAACGGCGGGGGACAAACTACAATGAGCAGTTCTTC. It codes for CASSQRRGTNYNEQFF.

This clone was found a few times. The rearrangement uses TRBV7-3 and TRBJ1-2; perhaps TRBD1 as D (6 bases). CDR1 is SGHTA, CDR2 FQGTGA, per germline. The CDR3 extends over 13 amino acids. The V and J ends lost 5 bases and 3 bases respectively, with 10 bases between them. CDR3 DNA: TGTGCCAGCAGCCGGACAGACCACTATGGCTACACCTTC. It specifies CASSRTDHYGYTF.

The chain recombines TRBV18 with TRBJ1-2; D might be TRBD1 (5 bases). Germline CDR1 is KGHSH and CDR2 is LQKENI. The CDR3 spans 15 residues. Trimming shortened V by 3 bases and J by 3 bases, and 14 bases separated the two germline ends. The CDR3 DNA follows: TGTGCCAGCTCACCTCAGAATGCCAGGGACTATGGCTACACCTTC. Translating gives CASSPQNARDYGYTF.

Remarks on this clone: Sequence at one end of the junction differs from germline and may be a read error. The chain links TRBV7-2 to TRBJ1-2; 8 bases align to TRBD1. This CDR3 is 12 amino acids long. The germline CDR1 and CDR2 sequences are SGHTA and FQGNSA. The CDR3 loop reads CASSFGQGGQLF. The CDR3 DNA reads TGTGCCAGCAGCTTTGGACAGGGTGGCCAGCTCTTC.

V and J are TRBV3-1 (or the pseudogene TRBV3-2) and TRBJ1-5, with D tentatively TRBD1 (6 bases). CDR1 is LGHDT, CDR2 YNNKEL, per germline (reference sequence). The germline V and J ends were trimmed by 1 base and 6 bases, with 10 bases remaining between them. The CDR3 sequence is 14 residues long. CDR3 in DNA: TGTGCCAGCAGCCAAGCAGGGGCAGGTCAGCCCCAGCATTTT. It encodes CASSQAGAGQPQHF.

The genes are TRBV19 and TRBJ2-5; 12 nucleotides align to TRBD2. CDR3 size: 15 residues. The J segment lost 7 bases and the V segment lost 3 bases, leaving 6 bases of the junction unmatched. Germline CDR1 LNHDA, CDR2 SQIVND (reference sequence). The CDR3 is CASSIFGLAGRTQYF. CDR3 sequence (DNA): TGTGCCAGTAGTATTTTCGGACTAGCGGGGAGGACCCAGTACTTC. Variable domain in full (rest from reference TRBV19 and TRBJ2-5): DGGITQSPKYLFRKEGQNVTLSCEQNLNHDAMYWYRQDPGQGLRLIYYSQIVNDFQKGDIAEGYSVSREKKESFPLTVTSAQKNPTAFYLCASSIFGLAGRTQYFGPGTRLLVL.

This clone was detected once. The chain combines TRBV7-2 with TRBJ1-1; D is perhaps TRBD1 (5 bases). Per germline, CDR1 SGHTA and CDR2 FQGNSA. V was clipped by 1 base and J by 4 bases, with 13 bases between them. The CDR3 has 15 amino acids. The CDR3 coding sequence is TGTGCCAGCAGCTTAGATATCGGGGGGGGCACTGAAGCTTTCTTT. Translation gives CASSLDIGGGTEAFF.

This chain joins TRBV29-1 and TRBJ2-5, with a weak D call TRBD1 (6 bases). From germline, CDR1 is SQVTM and CDR2 ANQGSEA. There are 13 residues in the CDR3. V was clipped by 7 bases and J by 0 bases, with 12 bases between them. The CDR3 loop is CSAEGQNQETQYF. The CDR3 DNA is TGCAGCGCGGAAGGACAGAACCAAGAGACCCAGTACTTC.

This clone was seen just once. The V call is TRBV28, the J call TRBJ2-2; D gene ambiguous. Per germline, CDR1 MDHEN and CDR2 SYDVKM. This CDR3 has 13 amino acids. Trimming removed 1 base from V and 4 bases from J, with 4 bases in between. The CDR3 DNA sequence: TGTGCCAGCAGTTTATTGGCCACCGGGGAGCTGTTTTTT. Protein product: CASSLLATGELFF.

This clone showed up just a few times. J is TRBJ1-2 and V is TRBV27; D is undetermined. Germline V lookup: CDR1 MNHEY, CDR2 SMNVEV (reference sequence). There are 14 residues in the CDR3. V was shortened by 8 bases and J by 7 bases, with 20 bases between the two germline ends. The CDR3 loop reads CASWARQNPGGYTF. For the CDR3, the DNA is TGTGCCAGCTGGGCCCGCCAGAACCCCGGTGGCTACACCTTC.

This clone appeared a few times. This chain links TRBV29-1 with TRBJ1-2; D is possibly TRBD1 (5 bases). V gave up 5 bases and J gave up 3 bases, with 13 bases separating them. The CDR3 has 13 residues. Germline V gene lookup returns CDR1 SQVTM and CDR2 ANQGSEA. In nucleotides, the CDR3 is TGCAGCGTTCAAGTCGGGGGGTACTATGGCTACACCTTC. Translation: CSVQVGGYYGYTF.

In nucleotides, the CDR3 is TGTGCCTGGGTGCGACAGGGTGGCAATTCACCCCTCCACTTT. This encodes CAWVRQGGNSPLHF. The J gene is TRBJ1-6, the V gene TRBV30, with TRBD1 identical over 7 bases. Germline V lookup: CDR1 GTSNPN, CDR2 SVGIG (reference sequence). The CDR3 totals 14 residues. The ends lost 5 bases at V and 7 bases at J; junction bases unmatched: 8.

The chain uses TRBV6-1 and TRBJ2-7; D is undetermined. The CDR3 is 14 amino acids. Germline assignment: CDR1 MNHNS and CDR2 SASEGT. Deletions cut 3 bases from V and 1 base from J, with 10 bases between. The CDR3 reads CASSERGSSYEQYF. In nucleotides, the CDR3 is TGTGCCAGCAGTGAGCGCGGCAGTTCCTACGAGCAGTACTTC.